Below, 5 T cell receptor beta chains from the same sample are listed, as sequenced in a study of cytomegalovirus exposure and HLA in healthy donors. Use of 60 Vbeta and 13 Jbeta primers characterized the PCR. The table came from immunoSEQ multiplex PCR; TCRdb's copy has only in-frame clones and leaves some out. The sample includes 180,000 or so clones, just over 75% of them seen just once. The specimen sequenced was PBMCs. These receptors were collected from a man aged 18 to 30 in good health and CMV-seronegative.

This chain connects TRBV7-9 to TRBJ1-2, with a weak D call TRBD1 (6 bases). V was shortened by 1 base and J by 2 bases, with 11 bases between the two germline ends. Germline V gene lookup returns CDR1 SEHNR and CDR2 FQNEAQ (reference sequence). CDR3 length: 15 residues. The CDR3 loop is CASSLVQGFNYGYTF. The CDR3 DNA sequence: TGTGCCAGCAGCTTAGTCCAGGGGTTCAACTATGGCTACACCTTC.

In this sample, this clone turned up a few times. The sample carries other DNA sequences with the same CDR3. This chain uses TRBV6-4 with TRBJ2-3; tentative D call: TRBD1 (5 bases). This CDR3 comprises 14 residues. Trimming shortened V by 6 bases and J by 3 bases, and 13 bases separated the two germline ends. The germline CDR1 and CDR2 sequences are MRHNA and SNTAGT. The CDR3 DNA sequence: TGTGCCAGCAGCGGCCAGGGTGGAACAGATACGCAGTATTTT. It codes for CASSGQGGTDTQYF.

This clone was seen more than once but under ten times. V gene TRBV10-3 combines with J gene TRBJ2-3, with 7 bases identical to TRBD1. The CDR3 loop spans 16 amino acids. V lost 0 bases to trimming and J lost 4 bases; unmatched junction nucleotides: 7. Germline-derived CDR1 and CDR2 are ENHRY and SYGVKD. The DNA for the CDR3 is TGTGCCATCAGTGAGTCGGCGAGGGGGCTGGCAGATACGCAGTATTTT. It codes for CAISESARGLADTQYF.

V gene TRBV13 combines with J gene TRBJ2-7; 12 bases agree with TRBD2. The CDR3 has 15 amino acids. CDR1 is PRHDT, CDR2 FYEKMQ, per germline (reference sequence). V lost 2 bases, J lost 5 bases, and 4 bases stayed unmatched. The CDR3 sequence is CASSLLAGGPNEQYF. CDR3 in DNA: TGTGCCAGCAGCTTACTAGCGGGGGGGCCCAACGAGCAGTACTTC.

V usage is TRBV5-1 and J usage is TRBJ2-3, with D unclear. The CDR3 contains 12 residues. Trimming left V 2 bases short and J 3 bases short, with 4 bases between. Germline V gene lookup returns CDR1 SGHRS and CDR2 YFSETQ. CDR3 bases: TGCGCCAGCAGCTTAGAGACAGATACGCAGTATTTT. As protein: CASSLETDTQYF. Based on the CDR3 plus reference TRBV5-1 and TRBJ2-3, the full variable domain is KAGVTQTPRYLIKTRGQQVTLSCSPISGHRSVSWYQQTPGQGLQFLFEYFSETQRNKGNFPGRFSGRQFSNSRSEMNVSTLELGDSALYLCASSLETDTQYFGPGTRLTVL.